This T cell receptor beta chain was documented in a study of cytomegalovirus exposure and HLA in healthy donors. The trim removed 3 bases at V and 3 bases at J, leaving 7 bases unmatched. This CDR3 comprises 15 residues. CDR1 is GTSNPN, CDR2 SVGIG, per germline (reference sequence). A multiplex PCR was run with 60 Vbeta primers and 13 Jbeta primers. The repertoire was sequenced with immunoSEQ multiplex PCR; TCRdb's copy has only in-frame clones and lacks some. Among some 180,000 clones listed, around a tenth were seen once. The chain links TRBV30 to TRBJ2-7; TRBD2 matches at 11 bases. The TCR was taken from a woman aged 30 to 39 in good health and CMV-seropositive. The sequencing sample was made of PBMCs. CDR3 protein: CAWRSTSGRLYEQYF. For the CDR3, the DNA is TGTGCCTGGAGATCTACTAGCGGGAGACTCTACGAGCAGTACTTC.